The entry that follows covers one T cell receptor (beta chain) sequence. This sample includes further DNA sequences coding for the same CDR3. This entry comes from a study of blood T cell repertoires in COVID-19. V dropped 5 bases and J dropped 0 bases, with 7 bases sitting between them. The CDR3 totals 13 residues. Under the authors' procedure: Estimates of nucleated cell counts were drawn from the amplification of reference gene primers. Sequencing used immunoSEQ multiplex PCR; TCRdb keeps in-frame clones, though not all of them. D and trimming come from the DNA, and the V and J calls and clone size come from that table. The sample holds a few hundred thousand clones, roughly 80% seen once.

The V call is TRBV12-3 or TRBV12-4, the J call TRBJ1-1; D is undetermined. What was sequenced was peripheral blood. The TCR originated in a human donor in a cohort sampled during active COVID-19. CDR3 loop: CASSPQVNTEAFF. The CDR3 nucleotides read TGTGCCAGCAGTCCCCAGGTGAACACTGAAGCTTTCTTT.